This is a list of T cell receptor beta chains from one sample in a study of control samples from healthy donors and cancer patients. Profiled with immunoSEQ multiplex PCR; TCRdb holds only in-frame clones, not every one. This sample has 25,000 to 35,000 clones, with around 80% found just once. Specimen: PBMCs. The receptors here all came from a man between 60 and 70 years old with head and neck cancer. The CDR3 runs from the conserved cysteine through the conserved F or W. A D gene is named only where the DNA matches it firmly. Clone size appears in some rows only: once, few, many, or a class for an expanded clone.

cdr3_aa cdr3_length d_call v_call clone_size
CASSQDMGITTGELFF 16 - TRBV4-1 -
CASSSGQGNSPLHF 14 TRBD1 TRBV5-5 -
CASKGPIAGTQYF 13 TRBD2 TRBV3-1/TRBV3-2 -
CASSPRGAASTEAFF 15 - TRBV5-5 once
CASRRKGGVVTEAFF 15 TRBD1 TRBV28 -
CASSFGPSGQNEQFF 15 - TRBV7-3 -
CASTLSWTSHEQFF 14 TRBD2 TRBV28 few
CASSEVRDTGELFF 14 - TRBV2 -
CASSWYTVRALSNQPQHF 18 - TRBV28 -
CASSVLVQILNTEAFF 16 - TRBV2 -
CASSPTLAGLNEQFF 15 TRBD2 TRBV6-4 -
CASKTGQGNYEQYF 14 TRBD1 TRBV28 -
CAFLTHGTEGYGYTF 15 TRBD1 TRBV7-9 -
CAIPFEETQYF 11 - TRBV25-1 -
CASSHKGSGRSYEQYF 16 TRBD2 TRBV3-1/TRBV3-2 -
CASSLTSGPTDTQYF 15 TRBD2 TRBV7-7 -
CASSPSGSSYEQYF 14 TRBD2 TRBV2 -
CASSLVPGTGRITDTQYF 18 TRBD1 TRBV7-9 -
CASSHRQGDEKLFF 14 TRBD1 TRBV3-1/TRBV3-2 -
CASSSGRAGEQFF 13 TRBD2 TRBV19 -
CASSVGQTYNEQFF 14 - TRBV5-1 -
CASPPLPKETQYF 13 - TRBV18 -
CASSPPAPREEQFF 14 - TRBV7-2 -
CATSRDTGRQYEQYF 15 - TRBV15 -
CASSGLGTGAYQPQHF 16 TRBD1 TRBV6-1 -
CASIATGGREQYF 13 TRBD1 TRBV5-1 -
CASSFTGEETQYF 13 TRBD1 TRBV7-9 medium-sized
CAISVDGSTEAFF 13 - TRBV10-3 -
CASSSQGWELNTEAFF 16 TRBD1 TRBV6-5 -
CASSISKSRLEQYF 14 - TRBV19 -
CASSQAPIAGVGLHEQYF 18 TRBD2 TRBV3-1/TRBV3-2 -
CASSVLAGVTGELFF 15 TRBD2 TRBV28 -
CASSSSSAEQYF 12 - TRBV7-2 few
CASSVGDGRTGDEQFF 16 - TRBV9 -
CASSYSWHRSYNEQFF 16 - TRBV6-5 -
CASSQEGRVGAFF 13 - TRBV14 once
CASSIFEDEKLFF 13 - TRBV19 -
CASSPSRVNTEAFF 14 - TRBV18 -